The clone carrying this T cell receptor (beta chain) was recorded at least ten times. The antigen remains unidentified. TCRdb processed the 5' RACE reads anew with MiXCR; each CDR3 protein has one entry. The sample holds roughly 16,000 distinct CDR3 sequences; approximately 6.2% are singletons and the top ten take 5.5% to 8%. This sample is drawn from a study of spatial heterogeneity in lung cancer. Study-wide results and caveats: One measure, the expanded intratumoral alpha and beta TCR count, tracked tumor mutation counts.

J was trimmed by 7 bases and V by 6 bases; bases with no gene match: 9. The CDR3 consists of 15 residues. Germline assignment: CDR1 MDHEN and CDR2 SYDVKM. Stated time point: sample taken at primary tumor resection. The cohort: some 70 early-stage, untreated non-small cell lung cancer patients. This sequence originates from a male donor with early-stage non-small cell lung cancer. V gene TRBV28 combines with J gene TRBJ1-6; 7 nucleotides line up with TRBD1. Sequencing was performed on lung tumor tissue, taken at surgery. CDR3 bases: TGTGCCAGCAGAACCCCGGGACAGACAAATTCACCCCTCCACTTT. Translation: CASRTPGQTNSPLHF.